This is a list of T cell receptor beta chains from one sample in a study of naive and memory T cell subsets. TCRdb reprocessed the UMI-ligation and nested PCR reads via MiXCR and lists one record per CDR3 protein. The table has over 110,000 distinct CDR3 sequences, around 21% seen once; the top ten hold about 0.6%. Sequenced material: naive CD8+ T cells from blood. Receptors were obtained from a human donor in good health. CDR3s include the opening cysteine and the closing phenylalanine or tryptophan. A D gene is named only where the DNA matches it firmly. The listing skips clone size in some rows; elsewhere it reads once, few, many or a size class.

>TRBJ1-5|-|TRBV28|-
CASSFRASPNQPQHF
TGTGCCAGCAGTTTTAGGGCCAGCCCGAATCAGCCCCAGCATTTT
>TRBJ2-2|TRBD2|TRBV3-1|-
CASSSRTSGKNTGELFF
TGTGCCAGCAGCTCCCGGACTAGCGGGAAGAACACCGGGGAGCTGTTTTTT
>TRBJ1-1|TRBD1|TRBV2|-
CASTGGTEAFF
TGTGCCAGTACAGGGGGGACTGAAGCTTTCTTT
>TRBJ1-4|TRBD1|TRBV28|-
CASSYHTGTENEKLFF
TGTGCCAGCAGTTATCACACCGGGACAGAAAATGAAAAACTGTTTTTT
>TRBJ2-7|-|TRBV28|few
CASSPHEDYEQYF
TGTGCCAGCAGTCCTCATGAGGACTACGAGCAGTACTTC
>TRBJ2-1|-|TRBV6-5|few
CASSGPGTKFF
TGTGCCAGCAGTGGGCCGGGGACAAAGTTCTTC
>TRBJ2-3|TRBD2|TRBV20-1|-
CSAPGLAGTDTQYF
TGCAGTGCCCCGGGACTAGCGGGCACAGATACGCAGTATTTT
>TRBJ1-1|-|TRBV7-9|-
CASSPEDTEAFF
TGTGCCAGCAGCCCGGAGGACACTGAAGCTTTCTTT
>TRBJ2-3|TRBD2|TRBV4-3|few
CASSHMGLAEISTDTQYF
TGCGCCAGCAGCCACATGGGACTAGCGGAAATCAGCACAGATACGCAGTATTTT
>TRBJ1-1|TRBD1|TRBV20-1|-
CSAPPTGWDTEAFF
TGCAGTGCCCCACCGACAGGGTGGGACACTGAAGCTTTCTTT
>TRBJ2-4|TRBD1|TRBV5-4|once
CASSLWDRGDIQYF
TGTGCCAGCAGCTTATGGGACAGGGGCGACATTCAGTACTTC
>TRBJ2-7|-|TRBV27|-
CASSLGQRAYEQYF
TGTGCCAGCAGTTTAGGACAGAGAGCCTACGAGCAGTACTTC
>TRBJ2-7|-|TRBV12-3/TRBV12-4|-
CASGVGPGSSYEQYF
TGTGCCAGCGGCGTTGGGCCGGGATCCTCCTACGAGCAGTACTTC
>TRBJ2-1|TRBD2|TRBV6-1|-
CASSEFPSGGSSYNEQFF
TGTGCCAGCAGTGAATTCCCTAGCGGGGGAAGCTCCTACAATGAGCAGTTCTTC
>TRBJ2-1|-|TRBV5-1|many
CASNRDPQDNEQFF
TGCGCCAGCAACCGGGACCCGCAGGACAATGAGCAGTTCTTC